This TCR beta chain was documented in a study of blood T cell repertoires in COVID-19. The overall study: Spain, Italy and the United States supplied samples that represented acute and convalescent COVID-19. Sample material is recorded as cDNA or gDNA derived from T cells, B-cell-depleted T cells, or PBMCs.

This clone showed up just once. Trimming cost V 3 bases and J 7 bases, with 13 bases left between them. This CDR3 region has 14 residues. Germline CDR1 and CDR2: SGHAT and FQNNGV. Original processing methods: For nucleated cells, counts were estimated from reference gene primer amplification. Profiling relied on immunoSEQ multiplex PCR, and the TCRdb table lists in-frame clones only, not all of them. V, J and clone size were drawn from that table, and D and trimming were deduced from the DNA. The top ten hold about a sixth of the sample, which has roughly 49,000 clones, under 85% seen once. The receptor's source is a man aged 35 to 55 with acute or convalescent COVID-19. The chain couples TRBV11-2 to TRBJ1-3; weak D call: TRBD1 (6 bases). Sequenced: peripheral blood. The CDR3 loop reads CASSFRTDSNTIYF. CDR3 nucleotide sequence: TGTGCCAGCAGCTTTCGGACAGATAGCAACACCATATATTTT.